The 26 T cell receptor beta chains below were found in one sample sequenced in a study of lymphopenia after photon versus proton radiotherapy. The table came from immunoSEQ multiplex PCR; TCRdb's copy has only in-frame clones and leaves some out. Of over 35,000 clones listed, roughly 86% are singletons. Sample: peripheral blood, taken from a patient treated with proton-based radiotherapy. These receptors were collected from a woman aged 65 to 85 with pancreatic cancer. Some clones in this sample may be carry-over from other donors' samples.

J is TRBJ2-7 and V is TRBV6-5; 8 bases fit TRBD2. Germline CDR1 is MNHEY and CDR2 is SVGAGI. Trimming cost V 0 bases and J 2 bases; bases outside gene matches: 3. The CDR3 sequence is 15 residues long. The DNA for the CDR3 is TGTGCCAGCAGTTACTCGGTTAGCGGGGCCTACGAGCAGTACTTC. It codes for CASSYSVSGAYEQYF.

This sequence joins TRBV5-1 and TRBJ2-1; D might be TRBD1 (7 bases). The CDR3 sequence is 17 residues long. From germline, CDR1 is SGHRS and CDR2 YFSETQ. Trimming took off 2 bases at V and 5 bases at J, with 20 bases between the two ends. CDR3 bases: TGCGCCAGCAGCTTCGGAGCGGGCCAGGGGGGCCACAATGAGCAGTTCTTC. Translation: CASSFGAGQGGHNEQFF.

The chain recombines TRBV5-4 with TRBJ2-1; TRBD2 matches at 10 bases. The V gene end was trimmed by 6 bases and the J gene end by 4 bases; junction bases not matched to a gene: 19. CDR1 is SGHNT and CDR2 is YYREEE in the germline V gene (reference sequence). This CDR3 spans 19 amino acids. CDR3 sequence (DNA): TGTGCCAGCACCCCTGGGGCTAGCGGGAGAAAGCCGAATTACAATGAGCAGTTCTTC. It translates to CASTPGASGRKPNYNEQFF.

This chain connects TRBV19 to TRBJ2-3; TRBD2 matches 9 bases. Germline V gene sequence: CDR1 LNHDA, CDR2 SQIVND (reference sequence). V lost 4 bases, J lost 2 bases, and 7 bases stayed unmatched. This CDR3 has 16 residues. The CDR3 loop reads CASSNLAGLDTDTQYF. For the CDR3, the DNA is TGTGCCAGTAGTAATCTAGCGGGATTGGACACAGATACGCAGTATTTT.

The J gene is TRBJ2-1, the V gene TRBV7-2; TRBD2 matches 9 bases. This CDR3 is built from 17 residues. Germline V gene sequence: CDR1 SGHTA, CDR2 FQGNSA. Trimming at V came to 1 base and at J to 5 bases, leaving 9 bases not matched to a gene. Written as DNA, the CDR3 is TGTGCCAGCAGCTTAGTGTCCGCTAGCGGGGCGCACAATGAGCAGTTCTTC. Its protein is CASSLVSASGAHNEQFF.

The CDR3, as DNA: TGTGCTAGTGGAGGCCCAGCCGGGGAGCTGTTTTTT. Translating it yields CASGGPAGELFF. V and J are TRBV12-5 and TRBJ2-2; D unresolved. CDR1 LGHNT and CDR2 FRNRAP come from the germline V gene. The V and J ends lost 6 bases and 6 bases respectively, with 8 bases between them. This CDR3 is built from 12 residues.

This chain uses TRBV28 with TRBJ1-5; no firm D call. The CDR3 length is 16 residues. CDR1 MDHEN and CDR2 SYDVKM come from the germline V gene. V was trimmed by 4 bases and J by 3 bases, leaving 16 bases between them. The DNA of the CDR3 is TGTGCCAGCAGTTCGCCGGGAGGGCCCTTCAATCAGCCCCAGCATTTT. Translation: CASSSPGGPFNQPQHF.

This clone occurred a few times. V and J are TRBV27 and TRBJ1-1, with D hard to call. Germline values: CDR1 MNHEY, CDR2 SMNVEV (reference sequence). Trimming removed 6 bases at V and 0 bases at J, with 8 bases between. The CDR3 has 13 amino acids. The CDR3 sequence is CASRGDMNTEAFF. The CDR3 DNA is TGTGCCAGCAGGGGAGATATGAACACTGAAGCTTTCTTT.

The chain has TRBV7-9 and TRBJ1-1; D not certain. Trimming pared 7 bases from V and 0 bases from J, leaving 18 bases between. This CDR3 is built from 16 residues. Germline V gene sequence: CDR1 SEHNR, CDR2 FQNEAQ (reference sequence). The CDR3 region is CASISGSSGVNTEAFF. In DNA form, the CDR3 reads TGTGCCAGCATCAGTGGGTCATCTGGGGTGAACACTGAAGCTTTCTTT.

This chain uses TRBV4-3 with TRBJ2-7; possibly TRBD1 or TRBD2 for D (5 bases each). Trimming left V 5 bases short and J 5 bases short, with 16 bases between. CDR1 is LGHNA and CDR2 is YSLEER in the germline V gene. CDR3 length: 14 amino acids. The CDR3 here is CASSSGRRSNEQYF. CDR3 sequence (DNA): TGCGCCAGCAGCTCGGGACGAAGGTCCAACGAGCAGTACTTC.

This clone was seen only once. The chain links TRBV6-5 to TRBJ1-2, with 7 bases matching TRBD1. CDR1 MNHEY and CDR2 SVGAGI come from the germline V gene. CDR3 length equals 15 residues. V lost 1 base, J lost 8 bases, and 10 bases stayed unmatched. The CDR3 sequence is CASSYYFDRDGGYTF. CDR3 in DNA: TGTGCCAGCAGTTACTATTTCGACAGGGACGGGGGCTACACCTTC.

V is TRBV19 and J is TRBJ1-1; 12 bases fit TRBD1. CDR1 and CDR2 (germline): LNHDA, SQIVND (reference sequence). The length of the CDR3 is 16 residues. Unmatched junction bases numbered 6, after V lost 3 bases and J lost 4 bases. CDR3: CASSIGTGGLGTEAFF. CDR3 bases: TGTGCCAGTAGTATTGGGACAGGGGGCTTGGGCACTGAAGCTTTCTTT.

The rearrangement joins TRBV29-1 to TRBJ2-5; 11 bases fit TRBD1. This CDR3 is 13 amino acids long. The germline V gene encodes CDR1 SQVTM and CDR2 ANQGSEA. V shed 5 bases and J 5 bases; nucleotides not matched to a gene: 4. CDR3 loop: CSVSGTGGETQYF. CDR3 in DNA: TGCAGCGTTTCCGGGACAGGGGGTGAGACCCAGTACTTC.

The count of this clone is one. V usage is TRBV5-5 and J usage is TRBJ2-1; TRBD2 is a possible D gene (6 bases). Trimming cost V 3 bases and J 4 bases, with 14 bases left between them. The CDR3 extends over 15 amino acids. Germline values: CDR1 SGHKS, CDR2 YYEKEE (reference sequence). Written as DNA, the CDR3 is TGTGCCAGCAGCTCTTGGGGACTTTTGTACAATGAGCAGTTCTTC. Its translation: CASSSWGLLYNEQFF.

CDR3 nucleotide sequence: TGCGCCAGCAGCCCGGGTGGTACCCAACAGCAGTTCTTC. Protein sequence: CASSPGGTQQQFF. This chain links TRBV5-1 with TRBJ2-1; no firm D call. V lost 4 bases and J lost 11, with 16 bases in between. This CDR3 is built from 13 residues. Germline CDR1 and CDR2: SGHRS and YFSETQ.

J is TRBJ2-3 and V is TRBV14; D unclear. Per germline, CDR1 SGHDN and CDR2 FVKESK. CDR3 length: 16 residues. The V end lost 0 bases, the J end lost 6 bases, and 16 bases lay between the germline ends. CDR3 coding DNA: TGTGCCAGCAGCCAAGAAGGATACGCAAAGCAGGATACGCAGTATTTT. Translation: CASSQEGYAKQDTQYF.

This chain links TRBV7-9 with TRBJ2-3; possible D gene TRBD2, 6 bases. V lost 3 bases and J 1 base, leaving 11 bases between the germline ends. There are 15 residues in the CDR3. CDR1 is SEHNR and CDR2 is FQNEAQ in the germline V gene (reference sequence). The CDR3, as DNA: TGTGCCAGCAGCTTGGGGGGAGTACGCACAGATACGCAGTATTTT. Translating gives CASSLGGVRTDTQYF.

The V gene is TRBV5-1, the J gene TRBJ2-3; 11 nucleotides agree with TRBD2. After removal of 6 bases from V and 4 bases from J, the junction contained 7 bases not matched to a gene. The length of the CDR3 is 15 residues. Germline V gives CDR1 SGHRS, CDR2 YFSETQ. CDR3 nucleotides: TGCGCCAGCAAAAAGACTAGCGGGACCCCAGATACGCAGTATTTT. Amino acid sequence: CASKKTSGTPDTQYF. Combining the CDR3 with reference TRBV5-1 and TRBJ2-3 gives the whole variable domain KAGVTQTPRYLIKTRGQQVTLSCSPISGHRSVSWYQQTPGQGLQFLFEYFSETQRNKGNFPGRFSGRQFSNSRSEMNVSTLELGDSALYLCASKKTSGTPDTQYFGPGTRLTVL.

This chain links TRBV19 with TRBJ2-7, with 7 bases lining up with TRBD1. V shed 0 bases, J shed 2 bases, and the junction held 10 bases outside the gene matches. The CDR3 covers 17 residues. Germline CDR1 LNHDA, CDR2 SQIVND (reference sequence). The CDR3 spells CASSIEVSKGGTYEQYF. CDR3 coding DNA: TGTGCCAGTAGTATAGAGGTTTCGAAAGGGGGCACCTACGAGCAGTACTTC.

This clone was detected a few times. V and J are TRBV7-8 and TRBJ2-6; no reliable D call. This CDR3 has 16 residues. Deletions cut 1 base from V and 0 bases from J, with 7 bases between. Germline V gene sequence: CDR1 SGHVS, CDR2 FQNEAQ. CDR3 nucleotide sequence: TGTGCCAGCAGCTTAGGACTCCTCTCTGGGGCCAACGTCCTGACTTTC. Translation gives CASSLGLLSGANVLTF.

CDR3 loop: CASSSHRGRTGNTIYF. The CDR3 nucleotides read TGTGCCAGCAGCTCTCACAGGGGGCGCACAGGAAACACCATATATTTT. The chain uses TRBV11-2 and TRBJ1-3, with 9 bases matching TRBD1. The CDR3 loop spans 16 amino acids. With V trimmed by 4 bases and J by 4 bases, 8 bases remained unmatched. Per germline, CDR1 SGHAT and CDR2 FQNNGV.

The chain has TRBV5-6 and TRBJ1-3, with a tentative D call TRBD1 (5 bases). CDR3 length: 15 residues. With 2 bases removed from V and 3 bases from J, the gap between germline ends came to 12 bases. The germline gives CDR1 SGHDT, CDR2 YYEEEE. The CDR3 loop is CASSFPGLLGNTIYF. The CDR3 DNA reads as TGTGCCAGCAGCTTTCCAGGGCTACTTGGAAACACCATATATTTT.

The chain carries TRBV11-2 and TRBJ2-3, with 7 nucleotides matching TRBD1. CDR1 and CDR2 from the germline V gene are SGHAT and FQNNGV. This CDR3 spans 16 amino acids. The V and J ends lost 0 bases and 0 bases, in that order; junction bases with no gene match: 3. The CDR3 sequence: CASSLDLGQSTDTQYF. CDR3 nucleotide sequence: TGTGCCAGCAGCTTAGATTTGGGACAGAGCACAGATACGCAGTATTTT.

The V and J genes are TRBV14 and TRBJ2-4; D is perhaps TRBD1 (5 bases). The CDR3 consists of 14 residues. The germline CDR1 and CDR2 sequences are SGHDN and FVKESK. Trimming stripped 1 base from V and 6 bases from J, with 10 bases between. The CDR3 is CASSQGSTGNIQYF. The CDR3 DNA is TGTGCCAGCAGCCAAGGATCTACAGGAAACATTCAGTACTTC.

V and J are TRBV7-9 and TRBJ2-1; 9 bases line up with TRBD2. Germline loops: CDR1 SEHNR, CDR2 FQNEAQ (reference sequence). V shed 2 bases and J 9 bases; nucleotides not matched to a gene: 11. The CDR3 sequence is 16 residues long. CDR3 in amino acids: CASSLSLAGVQLEQFF. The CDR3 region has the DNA TGTGCCAGCAGCTTAAGCTTAGCGGGAGTTCAGCTTGAGCAGTTCTTC.

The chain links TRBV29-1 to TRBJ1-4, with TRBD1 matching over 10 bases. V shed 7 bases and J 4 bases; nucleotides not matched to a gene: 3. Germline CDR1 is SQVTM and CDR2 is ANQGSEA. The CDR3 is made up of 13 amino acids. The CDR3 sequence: CSAGTGDNEKLFF. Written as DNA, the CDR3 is TGCAGCGCTGGGACAGGGGATAATGAAAAACTGTTTTTT.